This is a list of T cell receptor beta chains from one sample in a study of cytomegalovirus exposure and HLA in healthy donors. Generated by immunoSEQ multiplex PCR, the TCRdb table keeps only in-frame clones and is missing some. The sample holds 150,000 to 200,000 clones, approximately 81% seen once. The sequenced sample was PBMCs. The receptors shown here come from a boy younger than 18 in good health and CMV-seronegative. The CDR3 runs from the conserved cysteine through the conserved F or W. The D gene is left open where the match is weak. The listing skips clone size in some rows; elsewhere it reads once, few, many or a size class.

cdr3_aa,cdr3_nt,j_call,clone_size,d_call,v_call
CASSWAGRGEQFF,TGTGCCAGCAGTTGGGCGGGCCGGGGTGAGCAGTTCTTC,TRBJ2-1,NA,NA,TRBV6-5
CASSDSSNTEAFF,TGTGCCAGCAGTGATAGTAGCAACACTGAAGCTTTCTTT,TRBJ1-1,NA,NA,TRBV6-4
CASSLEVIASRPYEQYF,TGCGCCAGCAGCTTGGAAGTAATAGCGTCCCGGCCCTACGAGCAGTACTTC,TRBJ2-7,NA,NA,TRBV5-1
CASSLGSQAQYF,TGTGCCAGCAGCTTAGGTTCCCAGGCCCAGTACTTC,TRBJ2-5,NA,NA,TRBV11-3
CASSVLAGYNEQFF,TGTGCCAGCAGCGTACTAGCGGGGTACAATGAGCAGTTCTTC,TRBJ2-1,NA,TRBD2,TRBV7-3
CASSVAGYSYEQYF,TGCGCCAGCAGCGTTGCAGGCTATTCATACGAGCAGTACTTC,TRBJ2-7,NA,NA,TRBV5-1
CASSAQGAMNTEAFF,TGTGCCAGCAGCGCACAGGGGGCCATGAACACTGAAGCTTTCTTT,TRBJ1-1,NA,TRBD1,TRBV9
CASSPPTYEQYF,TGTGCCAGCTCGCCACCTACCTACGAGCAGTACTTC,TRBJ2-7,NA,NA,TRBV6-5
CASSWYRALIPTDTQYF,TGCGCCAGCAGCTGGTACAGGGCCCTAATCCCCACAGATACGCAGTATTTT,TRBJ2-3,NA,NA,TRBV5-1
CASSYFNRGFIGYTF,TGTGCCAGCAGTTACTTCAACAGGGGCTTTATAGGCTACACCTTC,TRBJ1-2,NA,TRBD1,TRBV6-6
CATTGYHGELFF,TGTGCCACCACAGGGTATCACGGGGAGCTGTTTTTT,TRBJ2-2,NA,NA,TRBV25-1
CASSSFGTVAETQYF,TGTGCCAGCAGTTCCTTTGGGACAGTAGCAGAGACCCAGTACTTC,TRBJ2-5,once,TRBD1,TRBV6-5
CASSEPDRYQPQHF,TGTGCCAGCAGTGAACCGGACAGATATCAGCCCCAGCATTTT,TRBJ1-5,NA,NA,TRBV25-1
CASSEAAGPHEQYF,TGTGCCAGCAGTGAAGCAGCAGGTCCCCACGAGCAGTACTTC,TRBJ2-7,NA,NA,TRBV25-1
CASRGLLRTDTQYF,TGTGCCAGCAGGGGACTACTTAGAACAGATACGCAGTATTTT,TRBJ2-3,few,TRBD2,TRBV6-5
CASSPQGRTGTYEQYF,TGTGCCAGCAGCCCCCAAGGAAGGACGGGAACCTACGAGCAGTACTTC,TRBJ2-7,NA,NA,TRBV7-8
CASSLTPGEQFF,TGTGCCAGCAGCTTGACTCCTGGGGAGCAGTTCTTC,TRBJ2-1,NA,NA,TRBV9
CASSKAPGEQYF,TGTGCCAGCAGCAAAGCGCCAGGGGAGCAGTACTTC,TRBJ2-7,NA,NA,TRBV21-1
CASSLVGAAVNSPLHF,TGTGCCAGCAGCTTAGTGGGTGCGGCAGTTAATTCACCCCTCCACTTT,TRBJ1-6,NA,NA,TRBV5-4
CASSSTGQGGNTIYF,TGTGCCAGCAGTTCTACTGGACAGGGCGGAAACACCATATATTTT,TRBJ1-3,NA,TRBD1,TRBV28
CASSRDRGSVYEQYF,TGTGCCAGCAGCCGAGACAGGGGAAGTGTCTACGAGCAGTACTTC,TRBJ2-7,NA,TRBD1,TRBV6-5
CASTPPSTDTQYF,TGTGCCAGCACCCCCCCATCCACAGATACGCAGTATTTT,TRBJ2-3,NA,NA,TRBV13
CAISESYWQESEKLFF,TGTGCCATCAGTGAGTCTTATTGGCAGGAAAGTGAAAAACTGTTTTTT,TRBJ1-4,NA,NA,TRBV10-3
CASSYSSQGYGTQYF,TGTGCCAGCAGTTACTCGAGTCAGGGGTACGGGACCCAGTACTTC,TRBJ2-5,once,NA,TRBV6-5
CASSVEGASTDTQYF,TGTGCCAGCAGTGTCGAGGGAGCAAGCACAGATACGCAGTATTTT,TRBJ2-3,NA,NA,TRBV2
CASSITGTYEQYF,TGTGCCAGTAGTATTACAGGGACCTACGAGCAGTACTTC,TRBJ2-7,once,NA,TRBV19
CASSLVSSLSYEQYF,TGTGCCAGCAGCTTAGTGTCTAGCCTTTCCTACGAGCAGTACTTC,TRBJ2-7,NA,NA,TRBV5-4
CASSLGLADSYEQYF,TGTGCCAGCAGCTTGGGACTAGCGGACTCCTACGAGCAGTACTTC,TRBJ2-7,NA,TRBD2,TRBV5-6
CATLAGGNTGELFF,TGTGCCACATTAGCGGGAGGGAACACCGGGGAGCTGTTTTTT,TRBJ2-2,NA,TRBD2,TRBV6-5
CASSRNPGQGASGNTIYF,TGTGCCAGCAGCCGGAATCCGGGACAGGGGGCATCCGGAAACACCATATATTTT,TRBJ1-3,NA,TRBD1,TRBV9